This is a list of T cell receptor beta chains from one sample in a study of blood T cell repertoires in COVID-19. Method: immunoSEQ multiplex PCR; TCRdb's copy keeps in-frame clones and lacks some. The repertoire holds about 230,000 clones, with 86% as singletons. Sequenced material: peripheral blood. These receptors were taken from a man in his fifties with COVID-19, enrolled during active disease. Each CDR3 is given with its conserved first and last residue. The D gene is left open where the match is weak. Clone sizes are given selectively: once, few, many, or a class where the clone is expanded.

NA,TRBV30,TRBJ2-1,NA,18,CASRVLPRRGSSYNEQFF,TGTGCCTCCAGAGTACTCCCGAGACGGGGAAGCTCCTACAATGAGCAGTTCTTC
once,TRBV5-3,TRBJ2-2,NA,15,CARSFQLAFTGELFF,TGTGCCAGAAGCTTTCAACTAGCCTTCACCGGGGAGCTGTTTTTT
NA,TRBV6-5,TRBJ2-2,TRBD1,15,CASSRQGGRTGELFF,TGTGCCAGCAGTCGACAGGGGGGGAGGACCGGGGAGCTGTTTTTT
NA,TRBV2,TRBJ1-6,NA,13,CASSPGQKRDLHF,TGTGCCAGCAGTCCCGGACAGAAAAGGGACCTCCACTTT
NA,TRBV10-2,TRBJ1-5,TRBD1,13,CASSGGQNQPQHF,TGCGCCAGCAGTGGGGGACAGAATCAGCCCCAGCATTTT
NA,TRBV4-3,TRBJ2-7,TRBD1,16,CASSQDPGTGTDEQYF,TGCGCCAGCAGCCAAGATCCCGGGACAGGGACTGACGAGCAGTACTTC
NA,TRBV5-1,TRBJ2-3,NA,18,CASSLAASGPGGTDTQYF,TGCGCCAGCAGCTTGGCCGCCTCTGGGCCAGGTGGCACAGATACGCAGTATTTT
NA,TRBV7-3,TRBJ2-2,NA,16,CASSHDGRVYTGELFF,TGTGCCAGCAGCCACGATGGGCGGGTGTACACCGGGGAGCTGTTTTTT
few,TRBV27,TRBJ1-5,TRBD1,16,CASSPRTGPSNQPQHF,TGTGCCAGCAGTCCTCGGACAGGGCCCAGCAATCAGCCCCAGCATTTT
NA,TRBV7-9,TRBJ2-7,TRBD2,16,CASSLVGSGSSYEQYF,TGTGCCAGCAGCTTAGTGGGTAGCGGGAGCTCCTACGAGCAGTACTTC
NA,TRBV9,TRBJ2-7,TRBD1,15,CASSVSGTGVHEQYF,TGTGCCAGCAGCGTGTCCGGGACAGGGGTCCACGAGCAGTACTTC
NA,TRBV5-8,TRBJ1-6,NA,15,CASSLGSGVGSPLHF,TGTGCCAGCAGCTTGGGGTCAGGGGTAGGATCACCCCTCCACTTT
NA,TRBV4-2,TRBJ2-2,TRBD2,21,CASSHPQPRTSGGAVTGELFF,TGTGCCAGCAGCCACCCGCAACCCCGGACTAGCGGGGGGGCGGTAACCGGGGAGCTGTTTTTT
once,TRBV6-1,TRBJ1-5,NA,18,CASSESTLKGDSNQPQHF,TGTGCCAGCAGTGAATCAACGTTGAAGGGAGATAGCAATCAGCCCCAGCATTTT